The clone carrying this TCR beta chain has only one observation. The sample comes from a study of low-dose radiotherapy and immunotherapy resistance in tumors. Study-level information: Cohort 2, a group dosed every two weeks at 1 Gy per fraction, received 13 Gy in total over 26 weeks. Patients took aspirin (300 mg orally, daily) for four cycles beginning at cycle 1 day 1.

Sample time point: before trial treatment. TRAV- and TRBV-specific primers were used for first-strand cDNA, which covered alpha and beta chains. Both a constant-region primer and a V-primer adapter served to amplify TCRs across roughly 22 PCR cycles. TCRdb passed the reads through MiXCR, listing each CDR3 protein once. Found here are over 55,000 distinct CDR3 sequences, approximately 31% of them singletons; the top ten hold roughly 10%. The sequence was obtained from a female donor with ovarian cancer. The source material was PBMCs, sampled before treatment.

The DNA for the CDR3 is TGTGCCAGCAGCCAAGAGGGGCGTACTAATGAAAAACTGTTTTTT. It specifies CASSQEGRTNEKLFF. The J gene is TRBJ1-4, the V gene TRBV3-1, with a tentative D call TRBD1 (5 bases). The CDR3 covers 15 residues. Germline V gene data show CDR1 as LGHDT and CDR2 as YNNKEL (reference sequence). Trimming took off 0 bases at V and 2 bases at J, with 7 bases between the two ends.